This T cell receptor beta chain was obtained from a study of beta chain features in type 1 diabetes. Whole-study findings and limits: VDJ junctions from patients with type 1 diabetes contained fewer insertions and more deletions. In every one of the four CD4+ subsets, TCRB CDR3s were moderately but significantly shorter in Type 1 diabetes patients.

The isolated RNA, all of it, was reverse transcribed, so expressed TCRB transcripts were what got sequenced. Some 3.3 million reads was the average for naive, central memory and regulatory T cell samples. The protocol was immunoSEQ multiplex PCR, while the TCRdb copy is restricted to in-frame clones and leaves out a portion. The sample has about 390,000 clones, over 8.5% seen once. In germline, CDR1 is SGDLS, CDR2 YYNGEE. The ends lost 5 bases at V and 10 bases at J; junction bases unmatched: 5. The CDR3 runs 14 residues. Concerning this clone itself: Antigen unknown.

Sequencing was performed on central memory CD4+ T cells from blood. This receptor was obtained from a man aged 25 to 40 with type 1 diabetes. This chain links TRBV9 with TRBJ1-6, with 11 bases fitting TRBD1. Here the CDR3 reads CASRPGQGESPLHF. For the CDR3, the DNA is TGTGCCAGCAGACCGGGACAGGGGGAATCACCCCTCCACTTT.